A selection of T cell receptor beta chains follows, all from one sample in a study of T cells in Graves' hyperthyroidism and ophthalmopathy. TCRdb passed the multiplex PCR reads through MiXCR, listing each CDR3 protein once. Found here are around 620,000 distinct CDR3 sequences, roughly 15% of them singletons; the top ten hold about 3.8%. The sequenced sample consisted of blood. The receptors stem from a young woman with Graves' hyperthyroidism. Each CDR3 is given with its conserved first and last residue. A D gene is named only where the DNA matches it firmly. A clone size is listed for some rows: how often the clone was seen (once, few, many), or a class if it is expanded.

TRBV4-1	TRBJ2-3	NA	NA	TGCGCCAGCAGCCACCCCCGGGACTCAAGCACAGATACGCAGTATTTT	CASSHPRDSSTDTQYF
TRBV6-2/TRBV6-3	TRBJ2-3	many	TRBD2	TGTGCCAGCAAAACTAGCGGGAGAGAGACAGATACGCAGTATTTT	CASKTSGRETDTQYF
TRBV28	TRBJ1-1	many	TRBD1	TGTGCCAGCAGTTTACCGAATTACAGGGGCACTGAAGCTTTCTTT	CASSLPNYRGTEAFF
TRBV24-1	TRBJ1-2	many	NA	TGTGCCACCAGTGATTTCAATGGCTACACCTTC	CATSDFNGYTF
TRBV5-1	TRBJ1-4	NA	NA	TGCGCCAGCAGCTTGTGGTCTAATGAAAAACTGTTTTTT	CASSLWSNEKLFF
TRBV28	TRBJ2-2	many	NA	TGTGCCAGCAGTTTCCAAATCCCCGGGGAGCTGTTTTTT	CASSFQIPGELFF
TRBV28	TRBJ2-2	few	TRBD1	TGTGCCAGCTTCCGACAGGGCGACACCGGGGAGCTGTTTTTT	CASFRQGDTGELFF
TRBV11-2	TRBJ2-5	many	TRBD1	TGTGCCAGCAGCTCGGGACAGGGGGGATTAGGAGAGACCCAGTACTTC	CASSSGQGGLGETQYF
TRBV3-1	TRBJ2-3	many	NA	TGTGCCAGCAGCCAAGGTCGGAAAGATACGCAGTATTTT	CASSQGRKDTQYF
TRBV6-1	TRBJ2-3	few	TRBD2	TGTGCCAGCAGTGCTCTAGCGGGAGGCACAGATACGCAGTATTTT	CASSALAGGTDTQYF
TRBV15	TRBJ1-1	NA	NA	TGTGCCACCAGCCTCGCCATGAACACTGAAGCTTTCTTT	CATSLAMNTEAFF
TRBV7-2	TRBJ2-7	many	NA	TGTGCCAGCAGCTTACCCCCCTCCTACGAGCAGTACTTC	CASSLPPSYEQYF
TRBV28	TRBJ2-3	many	TRBD2	TGTGCCAGCAGTTTGGAAAGCGGGAGATCTGCAGATACGCAGTATTTT	CASSLESGRSADTQYF
TRBV2	TRBJ2-5	many	NA	TGTGCCAGCAGTGACGGTGAAGAGACCCAGTACTTC	CASSDGEETQYF
TRBV20-1	TRBJ2-7	few	NA	TGCAGTGCTTCCCGGGACACGTCCTACGAGCAGTACTTC	CSASRDTSYEQYF
TRBV30	TRBJ2-7	few	NA	TGTGCCTGGAGTCGTGGTTCCATCTACGAGCAGTACTTC	CAWSRGSIYEQYF
TRBV6-1	TRBJ2-5	many	TRBD1	TGTGCCAGCAGTTCCACACCACAGGGGGCGCTAGAAGAGACCCAGTACTTC	CASSSTPQGALEETQYF
TRBV15	TRBJ1-1	NA	NA	TGTGCCACCAGCACCGGAATGAACACTGAAGCTTTCTTT	CATSTGMNTEAFF
TRBV20-1	TRBJ2-3	NA	NA	TGCAGTGCTAGAGGTTCCTTGGGGCTAGTGTCCACAGATACGCAGTATTTT	CSARGSLGLVSTDTQYF
TRBV20-1	TRBJ2-5	NA	TRBD2	TGCAGTGCTAAAGCCTTAGCGGGAGAGTCGGAGACCCAGTACTTC	CSAKALAGESETQYF
TRBV12-5	TRBJ2-1	many	NA	TGTGCTAGTGGTTTGGTACCTAATCAGGATGAGCAGTTCTTC	CASGLVPNQDEQFF
TRBV6-1	TRBJ2-2	NA	NA	TGTGCCAGCAGTGACCTCCCGGTGAGGGGCACCGGGGAGCTGTTTTTT	CASSDLPVRGTGELFF
TRBV27	TRBJ2-4	NA	NA	TGTGCCAGCAGTTTAGTCTTCGGGGACAACATTCAGTACTTC	CASSLVFGDNIQYF
TRBV13	TRBJ2-1	NA	NA	TGTGCCAGCAGCTTAGGCAGGGGATCGGGACCGCGGGGGTTCTTC	CASSLGRGSGPRGFF
TRBV27	TRBJ1-6	many	TRBD1	TGTGCCAGCAGCCCTCATTCGACAGGGGGAAGTTCACCCCTCCACTTT	CASSPHSTGGSSPLHF
TRBV24-1	TRBJ2-3	NA	NA	TGTGACACCCGGGGTTTAGGGACAAGCACAGATACGCAGTATTTT	CDTRGLGTSTDTQYF
TRBV5-1	TRBJ2-4	NA	NA	TGCGCCAGCAGCACTGGCTTTGGAAGAAGAAACATTCAGTACTTC	CASSTGFGRRNIQYF
TRBV28	TRBJ2-4	many	NA	TGTGCCAGCAGTCCTTTCCGGCTAGCCAAAAACATTCAGTACTTC	CASSPFRLAKNIQYF
TRBV18	TRBJ2-7	many	NA	TGTGCCAGCTCACCTAGACAGGTGATGGGCTACGAGCAGTACTTC	CASSPRQVMGYEQYF
TRBV29-1	TRBJ1-2	NA	NA	TGCAGCGCCTTCCAGGATGGCTACACCTTC	CSAFQDGYTF
TRBV2	TRBJ2-3	NA	NA	TGTGCCAGCAGTTTCAGGGAGCGGGCTGCGCAGTATTTT	CASSFRERAAQYF
TRBV5-1	TRBJ1-1	few	NA	TGCGCCAGCAGCTTGGGGGATATCGGGGAAGCTTTCTTT	CASSLGDIGEAFF
TRBV7-9	TRBJ1-4	NA	TRBD1	TGTGCCAGCAGCCAACAGGGGATTGAAAAACTGTTTTTT	CASSQQGIEKLFF
TRBV9	TRBJ2-7	few	NA	TGTGCCAGCAGCGCCCACCGGGACACCGTCTACGAGCAGTACTTC	CASSAHRDTVYEQYF
TRBV11-2	TRBJ2-2	few	TRBD2	TGTGCCACCCCCTTGGGCGGGAGGGCGAACACCGGGGAGCTGTTTTTT	CATPLGGRANTGELFF
TRBV12-3/TRBV12-4	TRBJ2-5	NA	NA	TGTGCCAGCAGTTGGGGCACAGGGAGGACAGAGACCCAGTACTTC	CASSWGTGRTETQYF
TRBV19	TRBJ1-1	NA	NA	TGTGCCAGTAGAGACTTGTCCTCTGAAGCTTTCTTT	CASRDLSSEAFF
TRBV28	TRBJ1-5	many	NA	TGTGCCAGCAGTTTCATATTTGCTGGTCAGCCCCAGCATTTT	CASSFIFAGQPQHF
TRBV7-2	TRBJ1-2	few	NA	TGTGCCTCCGCGGGGGTGAGAGGGAACTATGGCTACACCTTC	CASAGVRGNYGYTF
TRBV24-1	TRBJ2-3	many	TRBD2	TGTGCCACCAGTGATTTGGTCGGGACGGAGGGAGGGACAGATACGCAGTATTTT	CATSDLVGTEGGTDTQYF
TRBV28	TRBJ1-2	many	NA	TGTGCCAGCTACACCTACCCCCTGCGAAACTATGGCTACACCTTC	CASYTYPLRNYGYTF
TRBV12-3/TRBV12-4	TRBJ1-5	few	NA	TGTGCCAGCAGTCGGACGGCTAGCAATCAGCCCCAGCATTTT	CASSRTASNQPQHF
TRBV6-1	TRBJ1-5	few	TRBD1	TGTGCCAGCAGAGCCGATGGACAGGGGATTGGGCAGCCCCAGCATTTT	CASRADGQGIGQPQHF
TRBV6-1	TRBJ1-2	NA	TRBD1	TGTGCCAGCAGGGACAGGAAACACTATGGCTACACCTTC	CASRDRKHYGYTF